This entry features one T cell receptor beta chain sequence. The data belong to a study of PD-L1 blockade in urothelial cancer. As to time point: pretreatment peripheral blood. The ends lost 2 bases at V and 8 bases at J; junction bases unmatched: 11. The CDR3 extends over 16 amino acids. Germline V gene data show CDR1 as SNHLY and CDR2 as FYNNEI. The protocol was immunoSEQ multiplex PCR, while the TCRdb copy is restricted to in-frame clones and leaves out a portion. The top ten clones hold 3% to 4% of a sample with 58,000 or so clones, 81% of them seen once. V gene TRBV2 combines with J gene TRBJ1-4; 7 bases fit TRBD1. The TCR was taken from a man between 65 and 85 years old with urothelial cancer. This specimen consisted of PBMCs, obtained around atezolizumab (anti-PD-L1) treatment. This CDR3 is CASSEIVRGNVEKLFF. The CDR3 DNA reads TGTGCCAGCAGTGAAATCGTCAGGGGGAACGTAGAAAAACTGTTTTTT.